Following are 23 T cell receptor beta chains from one sample sequenced in a study of T cell responses to AZD1222 COVID-19 vaccine. Sequenced by immunoSEQ multiplex PCR; TCRdb stores in-frame clones only, minus some. The sample contains about 150,000 clones, 91% of which appear only once. The material sequenced was peripheral blood, taken 28 days after the second AZD1222 dose. Receptors were obtained from an adult who received the AZD1222 COVID-19 vaccine.

This clone showed up just a few times. V is TRBV5-1 and J is TRBJ2-2; TRBD1 aligns across 9 bases. Germline V gene data show CDR1 as SGHRS and CDR2 as YFSETQ. V dropped 4 bases and J dropped 6; count of bases not matched to a gene: 4. The CDR3 consists of 14 residues. The CDR3 coding sequence is TGCGCCAGCAGCACAGGGGGCTCTTCCGGGGAGCTGTTTTTT. Protein product: CASSTGGSSGELFF.

The chain is built from TRBV7-9 and TRBJ2-4, with D maybe TRBD1 (5 bases). The CDR3 length is 16 residues. Germline CDR1 is SEHNR and CDR2 is FQNEAQ (reference sequence). V was pared by 5 bases and J by 3 bases, with 17 bases between. In nucleotides, the CDR3 is TGTGCCAGCAGCGACAGTTATCCCACTTACAAAAACATTCAGTACTTC. The encoded protein is CASSDSYPTYKNIQYF.

The chain carries TRBV30 and TRBJ1-5, with D possibly matching TRBD1 (5 bases). Trimming left V 2 bases short and J 5 bases short, with 10 bases between. CDR1 and CDR2 from the germline V gene are GTSNPN and SVGIG (reference sequence). The CDR3 spans 13 residues. In DNA form, the CDR3 reads TGTGCCTGGAGTCCCGGGACTGATCAGCCCCAGCATTTT. Encoded protein: CAWSPGTDQPQHF.

The rearrangement links TRBV27 to TRBJ2-7; 8 positions match TRBD2. The CDR3 is 15 amino acids. V dropped 3 bases and J dropped 6; count of bases not matched to a gene: 10. Germline V lookup: CDR1 MNHEY, CDR2 SMNVEV (reference sequence). The CDR3 DNA sequence: TGTGCCAGCAGTTTCGCGGGGGGCACTCCTGGCGAGCAGTACTTC. This encodes CASSFAGGTPGEQYF.

The rearrangement links TRBV6-5 to TRBJ2-1, with 14 bases identical to TRBD2. Trimming took 2 bases from V and 7 from J; bases not matched to a gene: 4. The CDR3 is 16 residues long. CDR1 is MNHEY, CDR2 SVGAGI, per germline. The chain's CDR3 is CASSYRLAGGLNEQFF. Written as DNA, the CDR3 is TGTGCCAGCAGTTACAGACTAGCGGGGGGGCTTAATGAGCAGTTCTTC.

The genes are TRBV5-1 and TRBJ2-2; D remains ambiguous. Germline CDR1 SGHRS, CDR2 YFSETQ. Trimming stripped 0 bases from V and 0 bases from J, with 6 bases between. CDR3 length equals 15 residues. The CDR3 region is CASSLGNSNTGELFF. The CDR3 coding sequence is TGCGCCAGCAGCTTGGGGAACTCGAACACCGGGGAGCTGTTTTTT.

This sequence joins TRBV9 and TRBJ2-1; 10 bases are shared with TRBD2. CDR3 length: 14 residues. J lost 10 bases, V lost 4 bases, and 8 bases had no gene match. Germline V gene data show CDR1 as SGDLS and CDR2 as YYNGEE. CDR3 sequence reads: CASSSSGGAREQFF. CDR3 sequence (DNA): TGTGCCAGCAGCTCGAGCGGGGGGGCGCGGGAGCAGTTCTTC.

The genes are TRBV2 and TRBJ1-6; D ambiguous. V lost 7 bases and J 0 bases, leaving 13 bases between the germline ends. Germline V lookup: CDR1 SNHLY, CDR2 FYNNEI. This CDR3 region has 16 residues. The CDR3 DNA sequence: TGTGCCAGCAACAAGAAGCTAAGCTCCTATAATTCACCCCTCCACTTT. Translation: CASNKKLSSYNSPLHF.

The V call is TRBV5-1, the J call TRBJ1-2, with D perhaps matching TRBD1 (5 bases). Trimming pared 4 bases from V and 8 bases from J, leaving 21 bases between. Germline V gene data show CDR1 as SGHRS and CDR2 as YFSETQ. The CDR3 extends over 15 amino acids. The CDR3 is CASSLSGGLRGGYTF. The CDR3 DNA reads TGCGCCAGCAGCCTATCCGGGGGACTCAGAGGAGGCTACACCTTC.

The genes are TRBV10-3 and TRBJ1-3; 7 bases map to TRBD1. Looked up from germline, CDR1 is ENHRY and CDR2 is SYGVKD. J was trimmed by 6 bases and V by 7 bases; bases with no gene match: 6. This CDR3 is 13 amino acids long. CDR3 sequence: CAITRQGTNTIYF. The DNA of the CDR3 is TGTGCCATCACCCGACAGGGTACAAACACCATATATTTT.

There are a few counts of this clone. The chain carries TRBV6-5 and TRBJ1-1, with TRBD1 as a possible D gene (6 bases). The CDR3 contains 14 residues. V shed 4 bases and J shed 6 bases, with 15 bases lying between them. Germline assignment: CDR1 MNHEY and CDR2 SVGAGI. As DNA, the CDR3 is TGTGCCAGCAGTTTTGCAGGGGCGAGGGCTGAAGCTTTCTTT. Its translation: CASSFAGARAEAFF.

This chain joins TRBV10-2 and TRBJ2-1; TRBD1 or TRBD2 may be the D gene (7 bases each). The germline V and J ends were trimmed by 0 bases and 2 bases, with 17 bases remaining between them. The CDR3 has 18 amino acids. The germline V gene encodes CDR1 WSHSY and CDR2 SAAADI. This chain's CDR3 is CASSESRGGTAPYNEQFF. The CDR3 DNA reads as TGCGCCAGCAGTGAGTCGAGGGGGGGGACAGCGCCCTACAATGAGCAGTTCTTC.

The V call is TRBV9, the J call TRBJ1-1; D may be TRBD1 (5 bases). V was cut by 3 bases and J by 4 bases, with 16 bases left in between. The CDR3 has 15 amino acids. Germline V gene data show CDR1 as SGDLS and CDR2 as YYNGEE. CDR3 sequence (DNA): TGTGCCAGCAGCGGAGGGATCGGGACCGGCACTGAAGCTTTCTTT. Translating it yields CASSGGIGTGTEAFF.

The chain is built from TRBV9 and TRBJ1-1, with a weak D call TRBD1 (5 bases). This CDR3 contains 14 residues. Germline values: CDR1 SGDLS, CDR2 YYNGEE. V lost 0 bases to trimming and J lost 8 bases, with 14 bases between them. The CDR3 spells CASSVGSGGLEAFF. The CDR3 nucleotides are TGTGCCAGCAGCGTAGGGTCCGGGGGACTAGAAGCTTTCTTT.

The J gene is TRBJ1-5, the V gene TRBV5-1; weak D call: TRBD1 (5 bases). V was cut by 4 bases and J by 2 bases, with 13 bases left in between. The CDR3 has 15 residues. Per germline, CDR1 SGHRS and CDR2 YFSETQ. The CDR3 region has the DNA TGCGCCAGCAGCCCACGGGGCGAGGGCAATCAGCCCCAGCATTTT. Protein: CASSPRGEGNQPQHF.

The chain is built from TRBV4-2 and TRBJ2-3; the D gene is possibly TRBD2 (6 bases). Trimming removed 0 bases at V and 3 bases at J, with 10 bases between. The germline V gene has CDR1 LGHNA and CDR2 YNFKEQ. CDR3 size: 15 residues. CDR3 region: CASSQEPGVTDTQYF. In DNA form, the CDR3 reads TGTGCCAGCAGCCAAGAACCGGGAGTGACAGATACGCAGTATTTT.

This rearrangement joins TRBV6-5 to TRBJ1-6, with a possible D match to TRBD1 (5 bases). This CDR3 spans 14 amino acids. Trimming stripped 7 bases from V and 7 bases from J, with 14 bases between. The germline gives CDR1 MNHEY, CDR2 SVGAGI. The CDR3 is CASNRGGRNSPLHF. The CDR3 DNA is TGTGCCAGCAATCGGGGCGGGAGGAATTCACCCCTCCACTTT.

J is TRBJ2-2 and V is TRBV6-5; 8 bases are a match to TRBD1. The V gene's germline CDR1 is MNHEY and CDR2 SVGAGI. The junction had 3 bases not matched to a gene; V was cut back by 6 bases and J by 6 bases. CDR3 length: 13 amino acids. The CDR3 DNA follows: TGTGCCAGCAGCCGACAGGGGCCCGGGGAGCTGTTTTTT. Protein product: CASSRQGPGELFF.

This chain links TRBV9 with TRBJ2-1; D remains ambiguous. Trimming removed 3 bases from V and 10 bases from J, with 8 bases in between. Germline CDR1 SGDLS, CDR2 YYNGEE. CDR3 size: 11 residues. The CDR3 sequence: CASSAQLEQFF. The CDR3 DNA is TGTGCCAGCAGCGCCCAATTGGAGCAGTTCTTC.

The chain joins TRBV11-2 to TRBJ2-3; 11 nucleotides agree with TRBD2. V dropped 6 bases and J dropped 7; count of bases not matched to a gene: 9. Germline CDR1 SGHAT, CDR2 FQNNGV. The CDR3 loop spans 15 amino acids. The CDR3 sequence: CASRPIAGGPNTQYF. The CDR3 region has the DNA TGTGCCAGCAGGCCAATAGCGGGGGGGCCAAATACGCAGTATTTT.

This chain links TRBV2 with TRBJ2-3, with TRBD2 matching 8 bases. J was trimmed by 4 bases and V by 6 bases; bases with no gene match: 12. The CDR3 covers 16 residues. Germline V lookup: CDR1 SNHLY, CDR2 FYNNEI. The CDR3 spells CASSPHGRGASDTQYF. CDR3 coding DNA: TGTGCCAGCAGCCCCCATGGGCGGGGGGCCTCAGATACGCAGTATTTT.

The chain is built from TRBV11-3 and TRBJ2-5, with D possibly TRBD1 on 6 matching bases. Trimming took 5 bases from V and 6 from J, leaving 13 bases between them. CDR1 is SGHNT and CDR2 is YENEEA in the germline V gene. This CDR3 is built from 13 residues. CDR3 protein: CASSVYRVQTQYF. The CDR3, as DNA: TGTGCCAGCAGCGTATACAGGGTTCAGACCCAGTACTTC.

DNA of the CDR3: TGTGCCAGCAGCAAAGGACAGGATTTCTCTGGAAACACCATATATTTT. Its protein product is CASSKGQDFSGNTIYF. The chain joins TRBV5-4 to TRBJ1-3; 7 nucleotides align to TRBD1. The CDR3 is 16 residues long. Looked up from germline, CDR1 is SGHNT and CDR2 is YYREEE (reference sequence). Trimming took 4 bases from V and 0 from J; bases not matched to a gene: 7. Full variable domain (missing parts from reference TRBV5-4 and TRBJ1-3): ETGVTQSPTHLIKTRGQQVTLRCSSQSGHNTVSWYQQALGQGPQFIFQYYREEENGRGNFPPRFSGLQFPNYSSELNVNALELDDSALYLCASSKGQDFSGNTIYFGEGSWLTVV.